This passage covers 30 T cell receptor beta chains from one sample sequenced in a study of beta chain features in type 1 diabetes (dated by TCRdb to the late 2010s). The protocol used for the library was the immunoSEQ multiplex PCR assay. All of the isolated RNA was reverse transcribed with the High Capacity cDNA Reverse Transcription Kit, so expressed TCRB transcripts were sequenced. TCRdb limited this immuneACCESS table to in-frame rearrangements with V and J called. A share of clones is missing; checked studies link under half to unresolved V genes, and the rest is unexplained. The sample contains about 240,000 clones, 25% to 30% of them found a single time. The leading ten clones occupy under 5% of the sample. The sample comprised central memory CD4+ T cells from blood. These receptors were collected from a man aged 30-40 years in good health.

This chain uses TRBV7-9 with TRBJ2-3; tentatively, D is TRBD1 or TRBD2 (5 bases each). This CDR3 is 14 amino acids long. In germline, CDR1 is SEHNR, CDR2 FQNEAQ (reference sequence). V lost 5 bases to trimming and J lost 2 bases, with 11 bases between them. The CDR3 sequence: CASSPGLATDTQYF. Written as DNA, the CDR3 is TGTGCCAGCAGCCCGGGGCTGGCCACAGATACGCAGTATTTT.

This chain uses TRBV9 with TRBJ1-3; D possibly corresponds to TRBD1 (5 bases). The V gene lost 1 base and the J gene lost 0 bases, with 11 bases spanning the gap. Germline assignment: CDR1 SGDLS and CDR2 YYNGEE. The CDR3 has 16 amino acids. CDR3 in amino acids: CASSVRDLRSGNTIYF. CDR3 DNA: TGTGCCAGCAGCGTAAGGGACCTGCGCTCTGGAAACACCATATATTTT.

This clone has only a few counts. The V and J genes are TRBV7-2 and TRBJ2-2; 7 bases line up with TRBD2. CDR3 size: 16 residues. The V gene's germline CDR1 is SGHTA and CDR2 FQGNSA. The trim removed 5 bases at V and 1 base at J, leaving 7 bases unmatched. The CDR3 DNA sequence: TGTGCCAGCAGCACACCGAGGGAGGGGAACACCGGGGAGCTGTTTTTT. This sequence encodes CASSTPREGNTGELFF. The entire variable domain, with the rest obtained from reference TRBV7-2 and TRBJ2-2, is as follows: GAGVSQSPSNKVTEKGKDVELRCDPISGHTALYWYRQSLGQGLEFLIYFQGNSAPDKSGLPSDRFSAERTGGSVSTLTIQRTQQEDSAVYLCASSTPREGNTGELFFGEGSRLTVL.

This chain links TRBV5-6 with TRBJ2-1; perhaps TRBD1 as D (6 bases). Germline V CDR1 and CDR2: SGHDT, YYEEEE. The V gene lost 3 bases and the J gene lost 2 bases, with 6 bases spanning the gap. The CDR3 covers 13 residues. CDR3 in DNA: TGTGCCAGCAGCTGGACAGCCTACAATGAGCAGTTCTTC. Translated, it gives CASSWTAYNEQFF.

This clone is a singleton in its sample. The chain is built from TRBV4-3 and TRBJ2-1; 9 positions agree with TRBD2. Germline V gives CDR1 LGHNA, CDR2 YSLEER. The V gene end was trimmed by 2 bases and the J gene end by 10 bases; junction bases not matched to a gene: 9. The CDR3 sequence is 15 residues long. The CDR3 DNA is TGCGCCAGCAGCCAATTGGGACTAGCCAGAGGGGAGCAGTTCTTC. Translated, it gives CASSQLGLARGEQFF.

The CDR3 sequence is CASSLHQSGRPGGDTQYF. In DNA form, the CDR3 reads TGTGCCAGCAGCCTCCATCAGAGCGGGAGGCCCGGAGGGGATACGCAGTATTTT. The chain uses TRBV7-2 and TRBJ2-3, with 9 bases lining up with TRBD2. J was trimmed by 6 bases and V by 5 bases; bases with no gene match: 18. Germline V gene lookup returns CDR1 SGHTA and CDR2 FQGNSA. CDR3 length: 18 residues.

The V gene is TRBV7-6, the J gene TRBJ2-3; TRBD2 matches 8 bases. Germline CDR1 SGHVS, CDR2 FNYEAQ. After removal of 5 bases from V and 3 bases from J, the junction contained 4 bases not matched to a gene. There are 14 residues in the CDR3. The CDR3 nucleotides are TGTGCCAGCAGCGCGCGGGGGGTTACAGATACGCAGTATTTT. Amino acid sequence: CASSARGVTDTQYF.

The V call is TRBV30, the J call TRBJ2-7, with D tentatively TRBD1 (5 bases). This CDR3 spans 12 amino acids. In germline, CDR1 is GTSNPN, CDR2 SVGIG (reference sequence). V lost 3 bases to trimming and J lost 1 base, with 7 bases between them. CDR3 loop: CAWSGQSYEQYF. Here the CDR3 DNA reads TGTGCCTGGAGCGGACAATCCTACGAGCAGTACTTC.

V is TRBV6-5 and J is TRBJ2-2; maybe TRBD2 (6 bases). CDR3 size: 13 residues. The germline V gene has CDR1 MNHEY and CDR2 SVGAGI. Between the trimmed V and J ends, which lost 6 bases and 6 bases, there was a span of 11 bases. DNA of the CDR3: TGTGCCAGCAGATTGGGACTGGCCGGGGAGCTGTTTTTT. Protein: CASRLGLAGELFF.

This clone was seen a few times. The chain couples TRBV19 to TRBJ2-7; tentative D call: TRBD2 (5 bases). The ends were cut back, 7 bases at V and 1 base at J, with 11 bases in the middle. The germline gives CDR1 LNHDA, CDR2 SQIVND (reference sequence). This CDR3 is 13 amino acids long. CDR3 nucleotide sequence: TGTGCCAGTAAAGTCCGGGGATCCTACGAGCAGTACTTC. Its protein product is CASKVRGSYEQYF. The variable domain in full, with the rest retrieved from reference TRBV19 and TRBJ2-7, is DGGITQSPKYLFRKEGQNVTLSCEQNLNHDAMYWYRQDPGQGLRLIYYSQIVNDFQKGDIAEGYSVSREKKESFPLTVTSAQKNPTAFYLCASKVRGSYEQYFGPGTRLTVT.

This sequence joins TRBV6-1 and TRBJ2-7; D is unclear. V was shortened by 2 bases and J by 9 bases, with 11 bases between the two germline ends. Germline V gene data show CDR1 as MNHNS and CDR2 as SASEGT. The CDR3 contains 12 residues. CDR3: CASSETGWGQYF. In nucleotides, the CDR3 is TGTGCCAGCAGTGAAACCGGCTGGGGGCAGTACTTC.

In this sample, this clone turned up many times. The rearrangement joins TRBV14 to TRBJ2-5; tentative D call: TRBD1 (5 bases). The germline V and J ends were trimmed by 0 bases and 3 bases, with 14 bases remaining between them. This CDR3 is 16 amino acids long. Germline V gene sequence: CDR1 SGHDN, CDR2 FVKESK. CDR3 DNA sequence: TGTGCCAGCAGCCAAGATCTGGGGCACCGGGAAGAGACCCAGTACTTC. Its protein is CASSQDLGHREETQYF.

This chain joins TRBV28 and TRBJ1-1; no reliable D call. Germline V gives CDR1 MDHEN, CDR2 SYDVKM. Trimming stripped 5 bases from V and 4 bases from J, with 20 bases between. CDR3 length: 16 residues. CDR3 in DNA: TGTGCCAGCAGTAAGGACGAAAGGCCTGGCGGCACTGAAGCTTTCTTT. This codes for CASSKDERPGGTEAFF.

The chain couples TRBV10-3 to TRBJ2-1; the D is unclear. Germline CDR1 reads ENHRY; CDR2 reads SYGVKD. V lost 8 bases to trimming and J lost 0 bases, with 11 bases between them. The CDR3 is 14 residues long. This CDR3 is CAIRSESSYNEQFF. The CDR3 region has the DNA TGTGCCATCCGCTCGGAGAGCTCCTACAATGAGCAGTTCTTC.

In this sample, this clone turned up a few times. The chain is built from TRBV6-5 and TRBJ2-5; 10 nucleotides agree with TRBD2. With 5 bases clipped from V and 4 bases from J, the junction kept 4 bases outside the gene matches. The CDR3 has 14 residues. Germline assignment: CDR1 MNHEY and CDR2 SVGAGI. The DNA for the CDR3 is TGTGCCAGCAGTCACGGACTAGCGGTAGAGACCCAGTACTTC. It is translated as CASSHGLAVETQYF.

The CDR3 DNA reads TGTGCCAGCTCACCGCAAGCTGGATCGGAGACCCAGTACTTC. Protein product: CASSPQAGSETQYF. The chain has TRBV18 and TRBJ2-5; D not resolved. The CDR3 runs to 14 residues. The germline V gene encodes CDR1 KGHSH and CDR2 LQKENI. Trimming took 3 bases from V and 5 from J, leaving 13 bases between them. Full variable domain (rest looked up from reference TRBV18 and TRBJ2-5): NAGVMQNPRHLVRRRGQEARLRCSPMKGHSHVYWYRQLPEEGLKFMVYLQKENIIDESGMPKERFSAEFPKEGPSILRIQQVVRGDSAAYFCASSPQAGSETQYFGPGTRLLVL.

Worth noting for this clone: A read error may account for a junction end that differs from germline. V gene TRBV30 combines with J gene TRBJ2-3; D is uncertain. CDR1 GTSNPN and CDR2 SVGIG come from the germline V gene (reference sequence). The CDR3 covers 12 residues. CDR3 residues: CAWSVPKSGLHF. CDR3 DNA: TGTGCCTGGAGTGTACCCAAGTCTGGCTTGCATTTT.

The rearrangement links TRBV30 to TRBJ2-7; TRBD1 aligns across 7 bases. Germline V lookup: CDR1 GTSNPN, CDR2 SVGIG (reference sequence). The CDR3 is 13 residues long. The V segment lost 5 bases and the J segment 6 bases; nucleotides outside the gene matches: 10. DNA for the CDR3: TGTGCCTGGGGAACAGGGGCGAGGGGCGAGCAGTACTTC. As protein: CAWGTGARGEQYF.

Turning to this clone: This sample also contains other DNA sequences that code for the same CDR3. The J gene is TRBJ2-7, the V gene TRBV6-5, with 8 bases fitting TRBD2. Germline lookup yields CDR1 MNHEY and CDR2 SVGAGI. The V segment lost 2 bases and the J segment 3 bases; nucleotides outside the gene matches: 3. This CDR3 comprises 14 residues. Here the CDR3 reads CASSYSSGVYEQYF. The CDR3, as DNA: TGTGCCAGCAGTTACAGTAGCGGGGTCTACGAGCAGTACTTC.

This clone appeared a few times. The chain links TRBV29-1 to TRBJ2-7; 13 positions match TRBD2. Trimming removed 1 base from V and 3 bases from J; junction bases left unmatched: 0. This CDR3 comprises 14 residues. CDR1 SQVTM and CDR2 ANQGSEA come from the germline V gene. For the CDR3, the DNA is TGCAGCGTTGAAGGGACTAGCGGGAGCTACGAGCAGTACTTC. Translating gives CSVEGTSGSYEQYF.

This clone was counted ten times or more. This chain links TRBV2 with TRBJ2-2; perhaps TRBD2 as D (5 bases). The germline gives CDR1 SNHLY, CDR2 FYNNEI. V was clipped by 5 bases and J by 1 base, with 8 bases between them. The CDR3 is 14 residues long. CDR3 amino acids: CASSSGGNTGELFF. CDR3 coding DNA: TGTGCCAGCAGTTCCGGAGGGAACACCGGGGAGCTGTTTTTT.

This clone showed up just a few times. This sequence joins TRBV2 and TRBJ2-1, with D unclear. The CDR3 runs 13 residues. V was shortened by 10 bases and J by 7 bases, with 17 bases between the two germline ends. Germline V gene lookup returns CDR1 SNHLY and CDR2 FYNNEI. The CDR3 bases are TGTGCCACCATGGATGGGGTAGGGAATGAGCAGTTCTTC. Encoded protein: CATMDGVGNEQFF.

The rearrangement links TRBV14 to TRBJ1-6, with 8 bases lining up with TRBD1. This CDR3 has 13 residues. The V segment lost 4 bases and the J segment 11 bases; nucleotides outside the gene matches: 4. Germline V gene sequence: CDR1 SGHDN, CDR2 FVKESK. The CDR3 sequence is CASSPGQGTPLHF. Written as DNA, the CDR3 is TGTGCCAGCAGCCCTGGACAGGGAACACCCCTCCACTTT.

V gene TRBV7-2 combines with J gene TRBJ1-6; 7 nucleotides line up with TRBD1. The germline V gene has CDR1 SGHTA and CDR2 FQGNSA. Trimming removed 5 bases from V and 7 bases from J; junction bases left unmatched: 11. The CDR3 sequence is 16 residues long. The DNA of the CDR3 is TGTGCCAGCAGCATCGAGGTCGCAGGGGGGAATTCACCCCTCCACTTT. As protein: CASSIEVAGGNSPLHF. Filled out from reference TRBV7-2 and TRBJ1-6, the complete variable domain reads GAGVSQSPSNKVTEKGKDVELRCDPISGHTALYWYRQSLGQGLEFLIYFQGNSAPDKSGLPSDRFSAERTGGSVSTLTIQRTQQEDSAVYLCASSIEVAGGNSPLHFGNGTRLTVT.

This clone was seen only a few times. V usage is TRBV30 and J usage is TRBJ2-1; tentatively, D is TRBD2 (6 bases). The CDR3 extends over 12 amino acids. Trimming removed 4 bases at V and 4 bases at J, with 8 bases between. Looked up from germline, CDR1 is GTSNPN and CDR2 is SVGIG (reference sequence). The CDR3 reads CAWMGTYNEQFF. The CDR3 bases are TGTGCCTGGATGGGGACTTACAATGAGCAGTTCTTC. The full variable domain, with the rest looked up from reference TRBV30 and TRBJ2-1, is SQTIHQWPATLVQPVGSPLSLECTVEGTSNPNLYWYRQAAGRGLQLLFYSVGIGQISSEVPQNLSASRPQDRQFILSSKKLLLSDSGFYLCAWMGTYNEQFFGPGTRLTVL.

This clone was seen ten or more times. The V and J genes are TRBV30 and TRBJ2-3, with D perhaps given as TRBD1 or TRBD2 (5 bases each). Between the trimmed V and J ends, which lost 2 bases and 5 bases, there was a span of 8 bases. Germline loops: CDR1 GTSNPN, CDR2 SVGIG (reference sequence). There are 12 residues in the CDR3. The CDR3 is CAWSTRGDTQYF. Written as DNA, the CDR3 is TGTGCCTGGAGTACTAGGGGAGATACGCAGTATTTT.

V and J are TRBV5-1 and TRBJ2-1, with D perhaps TRBD2 (5 bases). The length of the CDR3 is 16 residues. Looked up from germline, CDR1 is SGHRS and CDR2 is YFSETQ. With 4 bases removed from V and 3 bases from J, the gap between germline ends came to 17 bases. The chain's CDR3 is CASSPRERGDYNEQFF. The CDR3 DNA is TGCGCCAGCAGCCCAAGGGAGCGAGGAGACTACAATGAGCAGTTCTTC.

The chain links TRBV7-8 to TRBJ1-2, with TRBD1 matching over 9 bases. In germline, CDR1 is SGHVS, CDR2 FQNEAQ. The V gene end was trimmed by 5 bases and the J gene end by 4 bases; junction bases not matched to a gene: 5. The length of the CDR3 is 14 residues. The CDR3: CASSGQGRIYGYTF. In nucleotides, the CDR3 is TGTGCCAGCAGCGGACAGGGGCGGATCTATGGCTACACCTTC.

This clone came up a few times. V is TRBV5-4 and J is TRBJ2-1; 10 nucleotides agree with TRBD1. The CDR3 has 16 residues. Per germline, CDR1 SGHNT and CDR2 YYREEE (reference sequence). V was pared by 0 bases and J by 5 bases, with 5 bases of the junction left unmatched. CDR3 DNA sequence: TGTGCCAGCAGCTTGGCGGGGGACAGGGGAAACAATGAGCAGTTCTTC. Translation gives CASSLAGDRGNNEQFF.

This clone came up a few times. The chain uses TRBV7-9 and TRBJ2-5; D is unresolved. Trimming removed 5 bases from V and 1 base from J, with 11 bases in between. CDR3 length equals 14 residues. Germline V CDR1 and CDR2: SEHNR, FQNEAQ (reference sequence). CDR3 sequence: CASSLRQSQETQYF. The CDR3 DNA is TGTGCCAGCAGCCTCCGTCAGAGCCAAGAGACCCAGTACTTC.